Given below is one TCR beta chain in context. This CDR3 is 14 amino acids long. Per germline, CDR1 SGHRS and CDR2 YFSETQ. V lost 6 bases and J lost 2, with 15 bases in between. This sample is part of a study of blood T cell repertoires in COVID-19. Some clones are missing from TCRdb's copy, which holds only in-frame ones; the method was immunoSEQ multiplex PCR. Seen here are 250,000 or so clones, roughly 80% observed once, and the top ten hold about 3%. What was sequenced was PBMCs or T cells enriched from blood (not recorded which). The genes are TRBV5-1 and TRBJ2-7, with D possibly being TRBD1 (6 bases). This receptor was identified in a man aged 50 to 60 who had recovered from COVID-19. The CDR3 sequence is CASNTLGQTYEQYF. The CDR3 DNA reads TGCGCCAGCAATACTCTCGGACAGACCTACGAGCAGTACTTC.